This T cell receptor (beta chain) was identified during a study of metastatic and nonmetastatic thyroid tumors (dated by TCRdb to between 2020 and 2021). With regard to the full study: For patients with malignant and with benign thyroid disease, the researchers compared repertoires between peripheral blood samples and tumor or nodule tissue samples.

Deletion took 7 bases off V and 4 bases off J, with a span of 3 bases between the germline ends. The CDR3 contains 10 residues, cysteine and phenylalanine counted. The entry retains the CDR3 DNA only, 30 bases that are in frame from base 1. As encoded in the germline V gene (reference sequence), CDR1 is LNHDA while CDR2 is SQIVND. The library was produced with PCR. These reads were obtained on an Illumina HiSeq 4000. High-throughput sequencing was used to profile the CDR3 region of the TCR beta-chain in every patient. In the source study's methods: CDR3 differences across clinicopathological groups were used to build a classifier for discriminating distant-metastatic papillary thyroid cancer patients. The Shannon index was used to measure repertoire diversity, and the Morisita-Horn index was used to measure how similar tumor and blood repertoires were. TCRdb trimmed the raw reads at Q25, called clones with MiXCR and kept productive beta chains. The V and J calls shown here were made by TCRdb, not taken from the authors' results. Present in this sample are 90,000 or so clones, roughly 8.6% of which were seen just once. The top ten constitute 8.8% of the sample.

Before undergoing thyroid surgery, none of the patients had been given any kind of treatment. Using T-cell receptor beta sequencing, the study looked back at clinical samples from patients collected from the early 2010s to the late 2010s. The study at large found these results: In both blood and tumor samples, TCR beta diversity was reported to be significantly higher in malignant tumors than in benign nodules.

Of note for this clone: Its target antigen remains unknown. Nothing much larger sits one base from this clone, and base qualities are not available.

This chain is built from TRBV19 and TRBJ2-3, with the D gene uncertain. Input material: blood. This receptor was obtained from a female donor with papillary thyroid cancer or a benign thyroid nodule (not recorded which). Some clones in this sample may be carry-over from other donors' samples. The bases are TGTGCCAGTAAGGCAGATACGCAGTATTTT. Its translation reads: CASKADTQYF.